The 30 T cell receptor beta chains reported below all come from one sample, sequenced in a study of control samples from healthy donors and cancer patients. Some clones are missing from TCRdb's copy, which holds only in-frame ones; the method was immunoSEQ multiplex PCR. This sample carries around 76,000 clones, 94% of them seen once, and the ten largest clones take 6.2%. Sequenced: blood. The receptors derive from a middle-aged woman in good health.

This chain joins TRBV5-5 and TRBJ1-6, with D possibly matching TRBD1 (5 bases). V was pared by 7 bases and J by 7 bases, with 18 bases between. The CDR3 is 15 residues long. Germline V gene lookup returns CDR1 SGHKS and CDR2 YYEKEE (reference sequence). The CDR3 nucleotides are TGTGCCAGCGAGAGATCCGGGGCTTGGAATTCACCCCTCCACTTT. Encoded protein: CASERSGAWNSPLHF. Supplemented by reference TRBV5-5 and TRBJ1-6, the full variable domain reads DAGVTQSPTHLIKTRGQQVTLRCSPISGHKSVSWYQQVLGQGPQFIFQYYEKEERGRGNFPDRFSARQFPNYSSELNVNALLLGDSALYLCASERSGAWNSPLHFGNGTRLTVT.

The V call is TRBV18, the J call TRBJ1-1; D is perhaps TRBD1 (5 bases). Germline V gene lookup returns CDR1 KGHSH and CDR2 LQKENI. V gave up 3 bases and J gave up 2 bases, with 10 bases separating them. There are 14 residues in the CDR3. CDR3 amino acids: CASSPPDRNTEAFF. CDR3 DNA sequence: TGTGCCAGCTCACCCCCCGACAGAAACACTGAAGCTTTCTTT. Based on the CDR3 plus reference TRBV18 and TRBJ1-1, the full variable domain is NAGVMQNPRHLVRRRGQEARLRCSPMKGHSHVYWYRQLPEEGLKFMVYLQKENIIDESGMPKERFSAEFPKEGPSILRIQQVVRGDSAAYFCASSPPDRNTEAFFGQGTRLTVV.

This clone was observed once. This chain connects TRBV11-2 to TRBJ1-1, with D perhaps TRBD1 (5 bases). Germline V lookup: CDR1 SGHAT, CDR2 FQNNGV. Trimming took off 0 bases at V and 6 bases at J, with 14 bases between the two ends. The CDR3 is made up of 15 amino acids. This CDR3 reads CASSLERTRGAEAFF. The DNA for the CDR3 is TGTGCCAGCAGCTTAGAACGAACAAGAGGGGCTGAAGCTTTCTTT. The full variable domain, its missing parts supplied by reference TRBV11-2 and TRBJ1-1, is EAGVAQSPRYKIIEKRQSVAFWCNPISGHATLYWYQQILGQGPKLLIQFQNNGVVDDSQLPKDRFSAERLKGVDSTLKIQPAKLEDSAVYLCASSLERTRGAEAFFGQGTRLTVV.

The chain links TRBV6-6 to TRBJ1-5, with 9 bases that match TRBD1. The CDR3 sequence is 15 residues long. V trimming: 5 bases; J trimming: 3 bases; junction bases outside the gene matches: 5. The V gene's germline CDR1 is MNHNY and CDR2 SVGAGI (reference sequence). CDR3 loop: CASSPGTGPNQPQHF. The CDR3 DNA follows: TGTGCCAGCAGTCCCGGGACAGGGCCCAATCAGCCCCAGCATTTT.

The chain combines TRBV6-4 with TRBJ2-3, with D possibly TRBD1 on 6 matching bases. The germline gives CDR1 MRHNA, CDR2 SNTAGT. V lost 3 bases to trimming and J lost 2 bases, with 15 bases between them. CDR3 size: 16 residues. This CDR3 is CASSEGDTLNTDTQYF. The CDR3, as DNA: TGTGCCAGCAGTGAAGGGGACACCTTGAACACAGATACGCAGTATTTT.

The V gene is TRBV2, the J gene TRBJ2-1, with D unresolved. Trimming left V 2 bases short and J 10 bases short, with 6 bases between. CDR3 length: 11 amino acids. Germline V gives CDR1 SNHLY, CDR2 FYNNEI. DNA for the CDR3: TGTGCCAGCAGTGAAAGAGGAGAGCAGTTCTTC. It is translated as CASSERGEQFF.

The CDR3 nucleotides read TGCGCCAGCAGCTTGTCAGGGACCGGCTACACCTTC. Amino acids: CASSLSGTGYTF. V is TRBV5-1 and J is TRBJ1-2, with D perhaps TRBD1 (5 bases). Germline CDR1 SGHRS, CDR2 YFSETQ. With 1 base removed from V and 8 bases from J, the gap between germline ends came to 9 bases. The CDR3 totals 12 residues.

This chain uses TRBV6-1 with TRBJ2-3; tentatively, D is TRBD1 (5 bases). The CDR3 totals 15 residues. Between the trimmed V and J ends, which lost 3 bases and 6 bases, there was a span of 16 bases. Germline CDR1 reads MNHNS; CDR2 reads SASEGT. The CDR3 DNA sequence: TGTGCCAGCAGTGATTCAGGGTGGGTGGGTGATACGCAGTATTTT. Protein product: CASSDSGWVGDTQYF.

This chain's CDR3 is CASSSGLAGVGETQYF. DNA for the CDR3: TGTGCCAGCAGCTCGGGACTAGCGGGAGTCGGAGAGACCCAGTACTTC. The rearrangement joins TRBV7-6 to TRBJ2-5, with 14 bases aligning to TRBD2. The CDR3 sequence is 16 residues long. Unmatched junction bases numbered 5, after V lost 4 bases and J lost 4 bases. CDR1 SGHVS and CDR2 FNYEAQ come from the germline V gene.

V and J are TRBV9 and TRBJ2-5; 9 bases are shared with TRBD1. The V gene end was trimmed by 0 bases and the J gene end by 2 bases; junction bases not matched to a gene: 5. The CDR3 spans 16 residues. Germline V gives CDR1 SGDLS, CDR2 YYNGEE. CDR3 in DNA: TGTGCCAGCAGCGTAGCTACCGACAGGGGGCAAGAGACCCAGTACTTC. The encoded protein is CASSVATDRGQETQYF.

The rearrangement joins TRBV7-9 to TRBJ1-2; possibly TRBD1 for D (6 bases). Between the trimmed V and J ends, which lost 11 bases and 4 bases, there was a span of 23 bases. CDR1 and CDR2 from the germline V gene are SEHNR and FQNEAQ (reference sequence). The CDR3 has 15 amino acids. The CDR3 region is CACMLPGGGGYGYTF. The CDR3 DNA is TGTGCCTGTATGCTTCCCGGGGGGGGCGGCTATGGCTACACCTTC.

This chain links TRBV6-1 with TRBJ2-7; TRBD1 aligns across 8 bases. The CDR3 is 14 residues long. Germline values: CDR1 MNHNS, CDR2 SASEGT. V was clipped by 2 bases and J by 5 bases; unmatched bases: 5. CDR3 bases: TGTGCCAGCAGTGAACCAGGGGGCATGAACGAGCAGTACTTC. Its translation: CASSEPGGMNEQYF.

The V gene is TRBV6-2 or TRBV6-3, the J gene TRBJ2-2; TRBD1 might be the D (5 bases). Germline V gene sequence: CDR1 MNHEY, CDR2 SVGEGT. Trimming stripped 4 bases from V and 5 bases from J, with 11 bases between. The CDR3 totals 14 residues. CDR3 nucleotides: TGTGCCAGCAGTTCTCCCAGGGAAACCGGGGAGCTGTTTTTT. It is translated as CASSSPRETGELFF.

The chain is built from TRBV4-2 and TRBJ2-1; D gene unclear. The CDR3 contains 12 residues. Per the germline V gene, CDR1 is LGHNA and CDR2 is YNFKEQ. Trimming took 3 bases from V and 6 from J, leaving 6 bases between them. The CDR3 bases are TGTGCCAGCAGCCATGGCGTCAATGAGCAGTTCTTC. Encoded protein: CASSHGVNEQFF.

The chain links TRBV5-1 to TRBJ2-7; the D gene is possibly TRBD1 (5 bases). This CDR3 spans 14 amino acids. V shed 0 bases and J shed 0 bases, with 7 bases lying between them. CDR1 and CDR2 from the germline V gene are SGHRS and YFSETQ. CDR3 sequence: CASSLGGYSYEQYF. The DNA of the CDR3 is TGCGCCAGCAGCTTGGGGGGCTACTCCTACGAGCAGTACTTC.

CDR3 in amino acids: CASSTGRGMGETQYF. The CDR3 DNA sequence: TGTGCCAGCTCCACAGGGAGGGGAATGGGCGAGACCCAGTACTTC. The chain is built from TRBV7-8 and TRBJ2-5; TRBD2 is a possible D gene (7 bases). Trimming removed 8 bases from V and 5 bases from J, with 21 bases in between. The CDR3 covers 15 residues. From germline, CDR1 is SGHVS and CDR2 FQNEAQ.

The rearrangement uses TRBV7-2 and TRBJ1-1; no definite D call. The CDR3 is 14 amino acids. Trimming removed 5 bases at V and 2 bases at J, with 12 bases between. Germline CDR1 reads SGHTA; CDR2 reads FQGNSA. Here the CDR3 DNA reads TGTGCCAGCAGCCCCGGTCGCGTTAACACTGAAGCTTTCTTT. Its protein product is CASSPGRVNTEAFF.

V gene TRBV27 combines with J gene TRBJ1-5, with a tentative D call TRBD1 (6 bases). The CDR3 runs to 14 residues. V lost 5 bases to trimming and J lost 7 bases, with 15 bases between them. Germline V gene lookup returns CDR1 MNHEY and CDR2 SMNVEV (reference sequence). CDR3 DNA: TGTGCCAGCAGTCCGAAGACAGGTATACAGCCCCAGCATTTT. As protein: CASSPKTGIQPQHF.

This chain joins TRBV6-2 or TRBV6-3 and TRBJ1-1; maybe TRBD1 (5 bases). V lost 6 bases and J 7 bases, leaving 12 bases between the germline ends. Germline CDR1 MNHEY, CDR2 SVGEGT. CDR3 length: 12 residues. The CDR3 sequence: CASSHPGLEAFF. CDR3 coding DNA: TGTGCCAGCAGCCATCCGGGGCTTGAAGCTTTCTTT.

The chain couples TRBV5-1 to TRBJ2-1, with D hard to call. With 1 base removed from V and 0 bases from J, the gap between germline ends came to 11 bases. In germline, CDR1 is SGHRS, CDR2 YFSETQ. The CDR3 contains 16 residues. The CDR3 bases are TGCGCCAGCAGCTTGCGGGCTTCTTACTCCTACAATGAGCAGTTCTTC. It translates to CASSLRASYSYNEQFF.

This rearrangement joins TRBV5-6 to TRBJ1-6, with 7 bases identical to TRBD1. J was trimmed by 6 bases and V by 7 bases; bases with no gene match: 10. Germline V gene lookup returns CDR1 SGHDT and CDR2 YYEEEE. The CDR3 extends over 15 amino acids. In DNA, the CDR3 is TGTGCCAGCGACCGAAGGGGGCGGCTTAATTCACCCCTCCACTTT. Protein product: CASDRRGRLNSPLHF.

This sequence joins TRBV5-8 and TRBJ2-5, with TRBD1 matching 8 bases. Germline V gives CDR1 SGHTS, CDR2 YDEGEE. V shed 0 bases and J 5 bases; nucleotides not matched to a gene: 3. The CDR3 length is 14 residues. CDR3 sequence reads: CASSLGQGRETQYF. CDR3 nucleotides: TGTGCCAGCAGCTTGGGACAGGGGAGGGAGACCCAGTACTTC.

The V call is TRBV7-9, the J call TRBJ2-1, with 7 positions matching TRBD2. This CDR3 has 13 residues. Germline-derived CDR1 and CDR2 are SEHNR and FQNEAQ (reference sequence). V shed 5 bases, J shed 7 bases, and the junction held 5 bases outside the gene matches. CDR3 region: CASSPTSQNEQFF. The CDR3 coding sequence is TGTGCCAGCAGCCCGACTAGCCAAAATGAGCAGTTCTTC.

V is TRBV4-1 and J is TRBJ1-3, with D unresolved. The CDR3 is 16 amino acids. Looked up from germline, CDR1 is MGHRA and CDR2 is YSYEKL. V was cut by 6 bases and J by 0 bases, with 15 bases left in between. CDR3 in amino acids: CASRFHPLNSGNTIYF. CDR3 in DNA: TGCGCCAGCAGGTTCCACCCTCTAAACTCTGGAAACACCATATATTTT.

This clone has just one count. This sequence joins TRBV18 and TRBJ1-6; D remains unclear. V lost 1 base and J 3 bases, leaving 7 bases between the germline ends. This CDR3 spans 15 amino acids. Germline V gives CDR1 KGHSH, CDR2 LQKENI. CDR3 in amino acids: CASSPQRDYNSPLHF. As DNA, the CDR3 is TGTGCCAGCTCACCACAAAGAGACTATAATTCACCCCTCCACTTT.

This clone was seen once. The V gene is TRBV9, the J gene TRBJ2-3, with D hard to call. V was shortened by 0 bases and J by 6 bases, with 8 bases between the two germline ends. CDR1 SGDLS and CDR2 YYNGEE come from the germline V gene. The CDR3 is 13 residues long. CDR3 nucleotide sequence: TGTGCCAGCAGCGTAGTGATCGGGGATACGCAGTATTTT. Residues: CASSVVIGDTQYF.

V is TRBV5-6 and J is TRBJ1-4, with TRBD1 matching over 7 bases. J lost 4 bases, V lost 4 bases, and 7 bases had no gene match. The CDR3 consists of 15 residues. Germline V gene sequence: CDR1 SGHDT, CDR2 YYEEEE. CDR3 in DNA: TGTGCCAGCAGCCCTACAGGGGTCGTTAATGAAAAACTGTTTTTT. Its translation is CASSPTGVVNEKLFF.

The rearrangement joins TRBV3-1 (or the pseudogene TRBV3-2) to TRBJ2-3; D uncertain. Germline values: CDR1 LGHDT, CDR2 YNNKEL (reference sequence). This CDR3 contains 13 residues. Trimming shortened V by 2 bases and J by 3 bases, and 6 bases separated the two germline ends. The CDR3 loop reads CASSQYGTDTQYF. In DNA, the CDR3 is TGTGCCAGCAGCCAATACGGGACAGATACGCAGTATTTT.

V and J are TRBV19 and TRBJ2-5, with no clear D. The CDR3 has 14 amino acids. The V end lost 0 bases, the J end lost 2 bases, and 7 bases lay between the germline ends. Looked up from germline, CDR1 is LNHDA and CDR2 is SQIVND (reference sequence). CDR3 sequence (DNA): TGTGCCAGTAGTATAGACCAGAGACAAGAGACCCAGTACTTC. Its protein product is CASSIDQRQETQYF.

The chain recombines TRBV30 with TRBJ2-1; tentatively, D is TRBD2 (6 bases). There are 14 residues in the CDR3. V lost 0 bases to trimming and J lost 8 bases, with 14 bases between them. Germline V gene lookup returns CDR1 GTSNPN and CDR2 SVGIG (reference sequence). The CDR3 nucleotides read TGTGCCTGGAGTGTGAGACTAGGGGTGGATGAGCAGTTCTTC. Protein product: CAWSVRLGVDEQFF.